This is a list of T cell receptor beta chains from one sample in a study of T cells in Graves' hyperthyroidism and ophthalmopathy. TCRdb independently ran MiXCR on the multiplex PCR reads; one entry per CDR3 protein. The table records hundreds of thousands of distinct CDR3 sequences, roughly 40% of them present only once. Sequenced: blood. The receptors come from a man younger than 35 with Graves' hyperthyroidism. The conserved cysteine and the conserved F or W are not part of the CDR3 here. The order of the fields is V gene, J gene, CDR3 protein.

>TRBV14|TRBJ2-7
ASSRRSGSYHEQY
>TRBV6-6|TRBJ1-1
ASSYAGTRWTEAF
>TRBV24-1|TRBJ1-6
ATRRQGNSPLH
>TRBV19|TRBJ1-1
ASSIDYRVEAF
>TRBV7-9|TRBJ2-2
ASSHRDRGTGELF
>TRBV10-1|TRBJ2-7
ASSRTSGSWYEQY
>TRBV10-3|TRBJ2-2
AIRGTSGNGELF
>TRBV5-1|TRBJ1-2
ASSFNQGLRGYT
>TRBV19|TRBJ1-5
ASSIDPSWGQPQH
>TRBV2|TRBJ2-7
ASSEAGLTRYSYEQY
>TRBV30|TRBJ2-7
AWRAVSYEQY
>TRBV29-1|TRBJ1-2
SVGDRDYGYT
>TRBV7-9|TRBJ2-7
ASSSGTDDYEQY
>TRBV10-3|TRBJ2-2
AISEKTSGRIGELF
>TRBV14|TRBJ1-1
ASSQAGQGSFTEAF
>TRBV5-4|TRBJ1-2
ASSLTGSEGYT
>TRBV7-2|TRBJ1-5
ASSSDALRPQH
>TRBV6-5|TRBJ2-7
AGSPGLAYEQY
>TRBV29-1|TRBJ2-5
SVEGGSGQMIQETQY
>TRBV2|TRBJ1-2
ASSLQANYGYT
>TRBV20-1|TRBJ2-7
SASPGGNGGHSYEQY
>TRBV29-1|-
SVVRGEVGNEQF
>TRBV11-2|TRBJ1-4
ASSFVQNNEKLF
>TRBV7-2|TRBJ1-4
ASSLIVGTGGKLF
>TRBV24-1|TRBJ2-1
ATRHSGSNEQF
>TRBV7-6|TRBJ2-7
ASSLTLAGGPDEQY
>TRBV19|TRBJ2-2
ASSSDRAVTGELF
>TRBV10-3|TRBJ2-7
AISDAGTNYEQY
>TRBV2|TRBJ2-5
ASSGVPPGLGGKETQY
>TRBV10-3|TRBJ2-7
AIKDPLSYEQY
>TRBV6-5|TRBJ2-3
ASSYSSYGRATDTQY
>TRBV7-2|TRBJ1-4
ASSFGTVYNEKLF
>TRBV29-1|TRBJ1-1
SVERGGITEAF
>TRBV6-5|TRBJ1-5
ASTRDRGGQPQH
>TRBV7-9|TRBJ1-2
ASSDSGRQLHGYT
>TRBV2|TRBJ2-7
ASSENSGSYEQY
>TRBV7-9|TRBJ1-4
ASSSRHGDEKLF
>TRBV5-1|TRBJ2-6
ASSLLSIGANVLT
>TRBV19|TRBJ1-1
ASSMAGHTEAF
>TRBV7-8|TRBJ2-5
ASSPASGQETQY
>TRBV9|TRBJ2-6
ASSGTTANYGANVLT
>TRBV2|TRBJ1-2
ASSGTTGFT
>TRBV12-3/TRBV12-4|TRBJ1-1
ASSFQGHTEAF
>TRBV20-1|TRBJ2-7
SASAPGLAVSYEQY
>TRBV2|TRBJ1-1
ASIPGEGIEAF
>TRBV12-3/TRBV12-4|TRBJ1-3
ASSWDAGNTIY
>TRBV6-5|TRBJ1-5
ASRSGNQPQH
>TRBV29-1|TRBJ2-5
SGAGETGGLETQY
>TRBV9|TRBJ2-2
ASSPGLWGTGELF
>TRBV29-1|TRBJ1-5
SVGWGEGQPQH
>TRBV13|TRBJ1-6
ASSPSGWNSPLH
>TRBV12-3/TRBV12-4|TRBJ2-2
ASSSRGPGGELF
>TRBV24-1|TRBJ1-5
ATSGQGYNQPQH
>TRBV12-3/TRBV12-4|TRBJ2-7
ASSSREDEQY
>TRBV15|TRBJ1-6
ATSRGQGTVNSPLH
>TRBV29-1|TRBJ1-1
SVAGGVNTEAF
>TRBV20-1|TRBJ2-5
SARVRGGQPQY
>TRBV10-3|TRBJ2-2
ASRRDLNTGELF
>TRBV11-2|TRBJ2-5
ASSVGGTLQETQY
>TRBV5-1|TRBJ1-1
ASSLERGHTEAF